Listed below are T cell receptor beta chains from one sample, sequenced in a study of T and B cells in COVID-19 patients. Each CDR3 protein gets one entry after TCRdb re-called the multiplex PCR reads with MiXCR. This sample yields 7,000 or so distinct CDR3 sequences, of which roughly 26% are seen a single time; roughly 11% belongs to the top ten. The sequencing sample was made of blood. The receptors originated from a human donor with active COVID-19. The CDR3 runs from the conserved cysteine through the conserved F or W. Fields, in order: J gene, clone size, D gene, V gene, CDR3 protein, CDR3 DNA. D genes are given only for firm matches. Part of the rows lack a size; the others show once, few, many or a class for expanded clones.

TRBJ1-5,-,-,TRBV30,CAWSVGAGNQPQHF,TGTGCCTGGAGTGTAGGGGCGGGCAATCAGCCCCAGCATTTT
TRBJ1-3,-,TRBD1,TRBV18,CASSPQPGQVFSGNTIYF,TGTGCCAGCTCACCGCAACCGGGACAGGTGTTCTCTGGAAACACCATATATTTT
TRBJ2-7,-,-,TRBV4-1,CASSPAGMAYEQYF,TGCGCCAGCAGCCCAGCGGGTATGGCCTACGAGCAGTACTTC
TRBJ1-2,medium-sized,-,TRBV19,CASSTTTGPGGYTF,TGTGCCAGTAGTACCACTACAGGGCCTGGTGGCTACACCTTC
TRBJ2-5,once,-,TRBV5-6,CASSRGGGSGETQYF,TGTGCCAGCAGCCGGGGAGGAGGGTCCGGGGAGACCCAGTACTTC
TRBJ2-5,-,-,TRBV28,CASRTGHEETQYF,TGTGCCAGCAGAACAGGCCACGAGGAGACCCAGTACTTC
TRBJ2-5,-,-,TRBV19,CASSIGAGWGETQYF,TGTGCCAGTAGTATAGGGGCAGGGTGGGGAGAGACCCAGTACTTC
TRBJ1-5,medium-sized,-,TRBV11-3,CASSQPRAAPNSNQPQHF,TGTGCCAGCAGTCAACCGAGGGCTGCCCCGAATAGCAATCAGCCCCAGCATTTT
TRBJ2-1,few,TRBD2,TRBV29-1,CSGKRTSGISYNEQFF,TGCAGCGGTAAAAGGACTAGCGGTATCTCCTACAATGAGCAGTTCTTC
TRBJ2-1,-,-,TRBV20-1,CSAPPGGGSNEQFF,TGCAGTGCCCCACCCGGAGGGGGGAGCAATGAGCAGTTCTTC
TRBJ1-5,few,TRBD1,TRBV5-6,CASSTGGVRQPQHF,TGTGCCAGCAGTACAGGGGGCGTCAGGCAGCCCCAGCATTTT
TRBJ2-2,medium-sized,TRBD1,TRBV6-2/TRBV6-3,CASGTGHYTGELFF,TGTGCCTCCGGGACAGGGCACTACACCGGGGAGCTGTTTTTT
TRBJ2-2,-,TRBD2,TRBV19,CASSTTSGRASGELFF,TGTGCCAGTAGTACCACTAGCGGGAGGGCCTCCGGGGAGCTGTTTTTT
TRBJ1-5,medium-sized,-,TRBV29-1,CSVYISSNQPQHF,TGCAGCGTCTACATTTCCAGCAATCAGCCCCAGCATTTT
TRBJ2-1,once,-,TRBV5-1,CASSRQVGRRAEEQFF,TGCGCCAGCAGCCGGCAGGTGGGGCGGAGGGCAGAGGAGCAGTTCTTC